Included here is one T cell receptor beta chain sequence, with context. The CDR3 contains 15 residues. The junction had 8 bases not matched to a gene; V was cut back by 5 bases and J by 4 bases. Germline CDR1 is SGHAT and CDR2 is FQNNGV. This sample was taken from a study of blood T cell repertoires in COVID-19. Study as a whole: Sites across the United States, Italy and Spain contributed samples from acute and convalescent COVID-19. PBMCs, B-cell-depleted T cells, or T cells were the source of the cDNA or gDNA that made up the material.

Original processing notes: For nucleated cells, counts were estimated from reference gene primer amplification. The method was immunoSEQ multiplex PCR; TCRdb's version includes in-frame clones alone and lacks a portion of them. Clone size and V and J calls were adopted from that table, with D and trimming inferred from the DNA. The sample has over 150,000 clones, roughly 84% seen once; the top ten hold over 12%. The receptor's source is a man aged 18 to 29 with active or convalescent COVID-19. The rearrangement joins TRBV11-2 to TRBJ1-5; 7 nucleotides line up with TRBD1. The sample was peripheral blood. The CDR3 sequence: CASSPTGQPNQPQHF. DNA for the CDR3: TGTGCCAGCAGCCCAACGGGACAGCCAAATCAGCCCCAGCATTTT.